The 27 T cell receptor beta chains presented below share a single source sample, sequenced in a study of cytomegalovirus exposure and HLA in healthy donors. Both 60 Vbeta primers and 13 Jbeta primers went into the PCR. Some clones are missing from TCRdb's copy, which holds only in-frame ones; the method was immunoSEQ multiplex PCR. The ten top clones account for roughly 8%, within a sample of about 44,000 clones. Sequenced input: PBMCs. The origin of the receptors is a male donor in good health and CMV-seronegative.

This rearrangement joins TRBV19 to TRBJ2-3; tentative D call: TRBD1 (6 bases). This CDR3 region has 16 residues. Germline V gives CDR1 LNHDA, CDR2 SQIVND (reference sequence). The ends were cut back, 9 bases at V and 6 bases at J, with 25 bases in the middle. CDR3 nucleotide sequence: TGTGCCAGCGGCCCGGGCCCAAGAGCAGGGGCTGATACGCAGTATTTT. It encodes CASGPGPRAGADTQYF.

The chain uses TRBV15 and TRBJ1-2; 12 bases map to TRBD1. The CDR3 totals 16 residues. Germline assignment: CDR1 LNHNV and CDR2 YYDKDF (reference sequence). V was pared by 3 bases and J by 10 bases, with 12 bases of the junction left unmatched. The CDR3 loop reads CATSSGTGGRAWDYTF. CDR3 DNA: TGTGCCACCAGCAGCGGGACAGGGGGCAGGGCGTGGGACTACACCTTC.

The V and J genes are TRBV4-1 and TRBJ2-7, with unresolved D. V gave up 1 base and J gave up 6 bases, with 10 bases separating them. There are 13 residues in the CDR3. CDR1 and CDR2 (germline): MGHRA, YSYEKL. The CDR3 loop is CASSQGYYAEQYF. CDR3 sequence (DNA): TGCGCCAGCAGCCAAGGGTACTACGCCGAGCAGTACTTC.

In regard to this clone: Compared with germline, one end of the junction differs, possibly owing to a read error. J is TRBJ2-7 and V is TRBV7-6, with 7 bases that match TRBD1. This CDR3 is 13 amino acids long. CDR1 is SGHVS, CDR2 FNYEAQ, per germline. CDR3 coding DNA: TGTGCCGGCAGCTTAGGGGACAGCTACGAGCAGTACTTC. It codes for CAGSLGDSYEQYF. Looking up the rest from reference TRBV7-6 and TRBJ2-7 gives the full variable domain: GAGVSQSPRYKVTKRGQDVALRCDPISGHVSLYWYRQALGQGPEFLTYFNYEAQQDKSGLPNDRFSAERPEGSISTLTIQRTEQRDSAMYRCAGSLGDSYEQYFGPGTRLTVT.

CDR3 loop: CSVQLGLAGGSGRNNEQFF. The CDR3 nucleotides are TGCAGCGTTCAACTGGGACTAGCGGGAGGATCCGGACGGAACAATGAGCAGTTCTTC. The chain carries TRBV29-1 and TRBJ2-1; 15 bases match TRBD2. Germline CDR1 SQVTM, CDR2 ANQGSEA. Trimming at V came to 5 bases and at J to 5 bases, leaving 16 bases not matched to a gene. The CDR3 extends over 19 amino acids.

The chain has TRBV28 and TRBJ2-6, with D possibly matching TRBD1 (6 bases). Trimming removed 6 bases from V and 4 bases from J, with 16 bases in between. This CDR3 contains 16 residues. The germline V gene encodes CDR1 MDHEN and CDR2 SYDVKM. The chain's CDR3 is CASSEPGTSGANVLTF. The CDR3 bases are TGTGCCAGCAGCGAGCCCGGGACATCGGGGGCCAACGTCCTGACTTTC.

The CDR3 bases are TGTGCCTGGACTCCTGTCGGGGAAGGCTACACCTTC. This translates into CAWTPVGEGYTF. The genes are TRBV30 and TRBJ1-2; D is ambiguous. The CDR3 is made up of 12 amino acids. Trimming left V 4 bases short and J 8 bases short, with 14 bases between. Looked up from germline, CDR1 is GTSNPN and CDR2 is SVGIG (reference sequence).

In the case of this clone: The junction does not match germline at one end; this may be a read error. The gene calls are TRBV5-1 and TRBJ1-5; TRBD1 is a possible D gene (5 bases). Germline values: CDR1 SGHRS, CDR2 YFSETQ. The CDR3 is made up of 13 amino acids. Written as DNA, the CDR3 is TGCGCCAGCGGCTTCAGGGCCAATCAGCCCCAGCATTTT. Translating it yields CASGFRANQPQHF.

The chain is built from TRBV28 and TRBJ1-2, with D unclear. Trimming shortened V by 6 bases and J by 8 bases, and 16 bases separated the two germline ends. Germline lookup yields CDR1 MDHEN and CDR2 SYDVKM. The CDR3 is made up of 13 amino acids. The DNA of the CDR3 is TGTGCCAGCAGCTTTCATGGGAGGCAGGGCTACACCTTC. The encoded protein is CASSFHGRQGYTF.

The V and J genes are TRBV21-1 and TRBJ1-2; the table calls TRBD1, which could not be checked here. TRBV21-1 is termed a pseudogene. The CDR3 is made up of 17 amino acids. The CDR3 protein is CASSKPTGELTNYGYTF. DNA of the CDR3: TGTGCCAGCAGCAAACCGACAGGAGAATTGACTAACTATGGCTACACCTTC.

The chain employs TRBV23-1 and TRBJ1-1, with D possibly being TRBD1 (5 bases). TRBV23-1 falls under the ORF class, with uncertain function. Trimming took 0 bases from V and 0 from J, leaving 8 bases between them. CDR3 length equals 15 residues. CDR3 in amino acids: CASSQSEGVNTEAFF. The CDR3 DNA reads TGCGCCAGCAGTCAATCGGAAGGGGTGAACACTGAAGCTTTCTTT.

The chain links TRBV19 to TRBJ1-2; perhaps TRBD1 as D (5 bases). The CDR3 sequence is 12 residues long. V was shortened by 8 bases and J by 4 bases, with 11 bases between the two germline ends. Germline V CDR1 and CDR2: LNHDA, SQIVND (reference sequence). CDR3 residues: CASLGLGYGYTF. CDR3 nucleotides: TGTGCCAGTCTGGGGCTGGGCTATGGCTACACCTTC.

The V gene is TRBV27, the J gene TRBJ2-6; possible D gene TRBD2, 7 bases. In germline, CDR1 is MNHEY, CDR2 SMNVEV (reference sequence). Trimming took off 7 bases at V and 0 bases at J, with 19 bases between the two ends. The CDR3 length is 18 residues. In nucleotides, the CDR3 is TGTGCCAGCACCCGAGCCGGGGGCGGGAGCTCTGGGGCCAACGTCCTGACTTTC. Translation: CASTRAGGGSSGANVLTF.

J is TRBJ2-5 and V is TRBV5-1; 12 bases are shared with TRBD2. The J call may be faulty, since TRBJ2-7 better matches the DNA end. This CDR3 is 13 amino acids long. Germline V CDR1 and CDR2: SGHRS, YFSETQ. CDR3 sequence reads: CASSSSGRDEQYF. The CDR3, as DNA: TGCGCCAGCAGCTCTAGCGGGAGGGACGAGCAGTACTTC.

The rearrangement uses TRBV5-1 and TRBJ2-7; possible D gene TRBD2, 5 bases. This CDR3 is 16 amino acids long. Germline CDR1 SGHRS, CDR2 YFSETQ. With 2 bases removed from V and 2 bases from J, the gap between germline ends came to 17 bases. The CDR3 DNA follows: TGCGCCAGCAGCTTAACCCCCCCCGGGGTTCCCTACGAGCAGTACTTC. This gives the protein CASSLTPPGVPYEQYF.

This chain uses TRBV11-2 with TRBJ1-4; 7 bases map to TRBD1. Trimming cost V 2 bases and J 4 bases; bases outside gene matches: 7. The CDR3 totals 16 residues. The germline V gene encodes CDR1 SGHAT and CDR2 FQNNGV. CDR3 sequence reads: CASSLWQGGGNEKLFF. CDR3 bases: TGTGCCAGCAGCTTATGGCAAGGGGGCGGTAATGAAAAACTGTTTTTT.

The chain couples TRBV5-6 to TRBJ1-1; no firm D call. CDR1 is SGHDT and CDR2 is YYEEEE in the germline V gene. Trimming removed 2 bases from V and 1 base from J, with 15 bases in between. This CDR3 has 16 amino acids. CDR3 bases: TGTGCCAGCAGCTTAAGCAGCTACAGAAAGAACACTGAAGCTTTCTTT. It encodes CASSLSSYRKNTEAFF.

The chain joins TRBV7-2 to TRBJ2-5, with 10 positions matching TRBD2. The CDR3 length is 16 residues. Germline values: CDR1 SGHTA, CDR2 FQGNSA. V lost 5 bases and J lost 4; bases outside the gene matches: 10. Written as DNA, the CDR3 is TGTGCCAGCAGCCCAAGGGGACTAGCGTGGGGAGAGACCCAGTACTTC. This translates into CASSPRGLAWGETQYF.

The CDR3 spells CASSLASGAYNEQFF. The CDR3 DNA is TGTGCCAGCAGCTTAGCCAGCGGAGCCTACAATGAGCAGTTCTTC. This chain links TRBV11-1 with TRBJ2-1, with D possibly matching TRBD2 (5 bases). CDR1 and CDR2 (germline): SGHAT, FQDESV (reference sequence). Trimming removed 0 bases from V and 2 bases from J, with 8 bases in between. There are 15 residues in the CDR3.

The CDR3 protein is CASSRDREGNEQFF. CDR3 nucleotide sequence: TGTGCCAGCTCTAGGGACAGGGAAGGCAATGAGCAGTTCTTC. This chain links TRBV18 with TRBJ2-1; 9 positions match TRBD1. Germline lookup yields CDR1 KGHSH and CDR2 LQKENI. The trim removed 6 bases at V and 6 bases at J, leaving 6 bases unmatched. This CDR3 has 14 amino acids.

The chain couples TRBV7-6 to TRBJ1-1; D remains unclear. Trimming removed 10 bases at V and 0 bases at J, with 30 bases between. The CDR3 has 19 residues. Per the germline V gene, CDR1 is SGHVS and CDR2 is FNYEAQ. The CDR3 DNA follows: TGTGCCACTGACCCCACCGGTCACCCGTCGGGAGCACTGAACACTGAAGCTTTCTTT. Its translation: CATDPTGHPSGALNTEAFF.

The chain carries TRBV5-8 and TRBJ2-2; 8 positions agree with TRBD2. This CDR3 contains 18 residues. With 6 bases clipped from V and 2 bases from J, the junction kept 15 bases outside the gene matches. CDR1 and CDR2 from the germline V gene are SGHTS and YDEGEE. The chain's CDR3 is CASTLIAGSLLNTGELFF. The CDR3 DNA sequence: TGTGCCAGCACGCTGATAGCGGGATCACTTTTAAACACCGGGGAGCTGTTTTTT.

The CDR3 bases are TGTGCCAGCTCACCCGGACAGGGGGCCGCTAACACTGAAGCTTTCTTT. It is translated as CASSPGQGAANTEAFF. J is TRBJ1-1 and V is TRBV18, with TRBD1 identical over 11 bases. The junction had 5 bases not matched to a gene; V was cut back by 3 bases and J by 2 bases. This CDR3 comprises 16 residues. Germline CDR1 reads KGHSH; CDR2 reads LQKENI.

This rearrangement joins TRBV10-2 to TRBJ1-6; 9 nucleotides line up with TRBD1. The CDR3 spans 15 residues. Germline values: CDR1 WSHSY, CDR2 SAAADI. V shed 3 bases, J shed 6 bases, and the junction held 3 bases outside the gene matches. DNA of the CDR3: TGCGCCAGCAGTGATCCGGGACAGGGTAATTCACCCCTCCACTTT. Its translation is CASSDPGQGNSPLHF.

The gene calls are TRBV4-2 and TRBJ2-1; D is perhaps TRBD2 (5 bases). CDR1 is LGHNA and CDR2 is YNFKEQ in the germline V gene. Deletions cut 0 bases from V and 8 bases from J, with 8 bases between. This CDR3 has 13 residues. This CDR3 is CASSQDPGDEQFF. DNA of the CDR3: TGTGCCAGCAGCCAAGATCCCGGGGATGAGCAGTTCTTC.

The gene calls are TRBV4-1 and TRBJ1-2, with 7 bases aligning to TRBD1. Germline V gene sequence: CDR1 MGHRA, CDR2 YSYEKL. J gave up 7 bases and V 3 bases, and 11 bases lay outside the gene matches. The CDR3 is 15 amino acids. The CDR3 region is CASSQAIQGGGGYTF. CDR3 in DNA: TGCGCCAGCAGCCAGGCAATTCAGGGGGGCGGTGGCTACACCTTC.

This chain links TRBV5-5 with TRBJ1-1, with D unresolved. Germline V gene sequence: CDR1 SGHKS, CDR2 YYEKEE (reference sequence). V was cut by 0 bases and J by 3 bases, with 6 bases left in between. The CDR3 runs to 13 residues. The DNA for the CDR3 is TGTGCCAGCAGCTTGGCGTCGGACACTGAAGCTTTCTTT. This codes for CASSLASDTEAFF.